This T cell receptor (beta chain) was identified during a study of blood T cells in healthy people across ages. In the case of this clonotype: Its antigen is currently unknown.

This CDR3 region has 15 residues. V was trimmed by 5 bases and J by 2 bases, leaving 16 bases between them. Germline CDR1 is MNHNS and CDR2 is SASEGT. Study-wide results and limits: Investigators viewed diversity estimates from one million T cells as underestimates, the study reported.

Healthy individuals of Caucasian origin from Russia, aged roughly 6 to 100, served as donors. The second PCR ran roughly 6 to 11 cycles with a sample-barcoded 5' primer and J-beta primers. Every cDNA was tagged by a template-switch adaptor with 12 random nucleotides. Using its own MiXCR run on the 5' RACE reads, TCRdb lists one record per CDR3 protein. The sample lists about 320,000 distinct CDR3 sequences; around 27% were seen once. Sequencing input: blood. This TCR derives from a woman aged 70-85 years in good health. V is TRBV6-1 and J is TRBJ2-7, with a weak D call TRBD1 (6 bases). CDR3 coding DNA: TGTGCCAGCAGTTGGAGCCAGGGGTCTACCTACGAGCAGTACTTC. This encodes CASSWSQGSTYEQYF.